The 17 T cell receptor beta chains in this list originate from one sample, sequenced in a study of cytomegalovirus exposure and HLA in healthy donors. The study ran its PCR with 60 Vbeta and 13 Jbeta primers. Clones were sequenced by immunoSEQ multiplex PCR, and TCRdb holds only the in-frame ones, with some missing. The sample holds approximately 140,000 clones, around 80% seen once. What was sequenced was PBMCs. These receptors came from a woman aged 40 to 55 in good health and CMV-seronegative.

The V and J genes are TRBV29-1 and TRBJ2-1, with TRBD2 identical over 11 bases. The CDR3 has 15 residues. CDR1 and CDR2 (germline): SQVTM, ANQGSEA. V lost 7 bases and J lost 5; bases outside the gene matches: 10. The DNA for the CDR3 is TGCAGCGCCCGGACTAGCGGGTCTTGGAACAATGAGCAGTTCTTC. Translated: CSARTSGSWNNEQFF.

The chain carries TRBV19 and TRBJ1-2, with TRBD1 matching over 7 bases. Germline CDR1 LNHDA, CDR2 SQIVND (reference sequence). The CDR3 consists of 13 residues. V lost 4 bases and J lost 4; bases outside the gene matches: 3. The CDR3 protein is CASSTGQIYGYTF. In nucleotides, the CDR3 is TGTGCCAGTAGTACGGGACAGATCTATGGCTACACCTTC.

The V gene is TRBV13, the J gene TRBJ2-3; TRBD1 aligns across 8 bases. The V segment lost 6 bases and the J segment 3 bases; nucleotides outside the gene matches: 5. Germline V gives CDR1 PRHDT, CDR2 FYEKMQ (reference sequence). The CDR3 spans 14 residues. Here the CDR3 reads CASRDRVKTDTQYF. In DNA, the CDR3 is TGTGCCAGCAGGGACAGGGTGAAAACAGATACGCAGTATTTT.

Worth noting for this clone: Sequence at one end of the junction differs from germline and may be a read error. The chain uses TRBV11-2 and TRBJ2-6; TRBD1 matches at 12 bases. In germline, CDR1 is SGHAT, CDR2 FQNNGV. CDR3 length: 17 residues. The chain's CDR3 is CASSSGTGGDGANGLTF. CDR3 nucleotide sequence: TGTGCCAGCAGCTCCGGGACAGGGGGCGATGGGGCCAACGGCCTGACTTTC.

Points on this clone: A read error may produce the germline difference seen at one junction end. The rearrangement joins TRBV7-9 to TRBJ2-2, with D possibly TRBD1 on 6 matching bases. Germline-derived CDR1 and CDR2 are SEHNR and FQNEAQ (reference sequence). CDR3 length: 16 residues. CDR3 DNA: TGTTCCAGCAGACATACGGGACATACGAACACCGGGGAGCTGTTTTTT. Protein: CSSRHTGHTNTGELFF.

The chain links TRBV7-9 to TRBJ2-4; 8 bases fit TRBD1. Germline CDR1 SEHNR, CDR2 FQNEAQ (reference sequence). J lost 6 bases, V lost 5 bases, and 9 bases had no gene match. The CDR3 extends over 15 amino acids. The CDR3 here is CASSPPATGVNIQYF. Written as DNA, the CDR3 is TGTGCCAGCAGCCCTCCCGCGACAGGGGTAAACATTCAGTACTTC.

The chain carries TRBV7-6 and TRBJ2-3, with 9 bases fitting TRBD1. After removal of 7 bases from V and 3 bases from J, the junction contained 17 bases not matched to a gene. This CDR3 has 18 amino acids. Germline V CDR1 and CDR2: SGHVS, FNYEAQ. The DNA of the CDR3 is TGTGCCAGCACACCAAGGCCAGCGACAGGGGGGGGGACAGATACGCAGTATTTT. Its protein product is CASTPRPATGGGTDTQYF.

CDR3 sequence reads: CASSQGEGLAGRFGELFF. The CDR3 bases are TGCGCCAGCAGCCAAGGGGAGGGACTAGCTGGGCGATTCGGGGAGCTGTTTTTT. The chain carries TRBV4-1 and TRBJ2-2; TRBD2 aligns across 9 bases. V gave up 1 base and J gave up 7 bases; unmatched junction bases: 13. CDR3 length: 18 amino acids. Germline CDR1 is MGHRA and CDR2 is YSYEKL.

This clone was observed a few times. The chain is built from TRBV7-8 and TRBJ1-6; 8 bases match TRBD1. The CDR3 length is 15 residues. The ends lost 6 bases at V and 8 bases at J; junction bases unmatched: 9. CDR1 and CDR2 (germline): SGHVS, FQNEAQ. CDR3 in DNA: TGTGCCAGCAGGGAGGACAGGGCCATCCATTCACCCCTCCACTTT. Translating it yields CASREDRAIHSPLHF.

This chain links TRBV27 with TRBJ2-3; 9 positions match TRBD2. Trimming took 5 bases from V and 2 from J; bases not matched to a gene: 5. The CDR3 has 15 amino acids. Germline V gene data show CDR1 as MNHEY and CDR2 as SMNVEV (reference sequence). The CDR3 DNA sequence: TGTGCCAGCAGTCTGACTAGCGGAGCCACAGATACGCAGTATTTT. It codes for CASSLTSGATDTQYF.

The rearrangement joins TRBV6-1 to TRBJ1-1; no reliable D call. V lost 2 bases, J lost 1 base, and 8 bases lay in between. The V gene's germline CDR1 is MNHNS and CDR2 SASEGT. The CDR3 has 14 residues. CDR3 sequence reads: CASSEWRSNTEAFF. In nucleotides, the CDR3 is TGTGCCAGCAGTGAATGGCGGTCGAACACTGAAGCTTTCTTT.

The rearrangement joins TRBV5-1 to TRBJ1-1; D might be TRBD1 (6 bases). Germline CDR1 and CDR2: SGHRS and YFSETQ. The ends were cut back, 0 bases at V and 5 bases at J, with 11 bases in the middle. This CDR3 comprises 14 residues. CDR3 sequence: CASSLDRVRTEAFF. The CDR3 DNA reads as TGCGCCAGCAGCTTGGACAGGGTGCGGACTGAAGCTTTCTTT.

The chain employs TRBV9 and TRBJ2-2, with 13 bases aligning to TRBD2. Trimming removed 3 bases from V and 4 bases from J; junction bases left unmatched: 3. In germline, CDR1 is SGDLS, CDR2 YYNGEE. The CDR3 runs to 16 residues. The CDR3 coding sequence is TGTGCCAGCAGCGGAACTAGCGGGGGGGCCACCGGGGAGCTGTTTTTT. This gives the protein CASSGTSGGATGELFF.

The gene calls are TRBV5-4 and TRBJ1-1; D gene ambiguous. The CDR3 runs 16 residues. Trimming took 0 bases from V and 6 from J, leaving 18 bases between them. CDR1 SGHNT and CDR2 YYREEE come from the germline V gene (reference sequence). DNA for the CDR3: TGTGCCAGCAGCTTGGAATTAGTGGGAGTGGGCTCTGAAGCTTTCTTT. It translates to CASSLELVGVGSEAFF.

The CDR3 sequence: CASSVDPYSDEQYF. CDR3 nucleotides: TGCGCCAGCAGCGTTGATCCATATAGCGACGAGCAGTACTTC. V is TRBV5-1 and J is TRBJ2-7, with TRBD2 as a possible D gene (5 bases). The CDR3 length is 14 residues. V shed 4 bases and J shed 5 bases, with 16 bases lying between them. Per the germline V gene, CDR1 is SGHRS and CDR2 is YFSETQ.

This chain connects TRBV5-1 to TRBJ2-3, with 15 nucleotides matching TRBD2. Germline V CDR1 and CDR2: SGHRS, YFSETQ. The CDR3 covers 18 residues. V lost 1 base to trimming and J lost 3 bases; unmatched junction nucleotides: 6. DNA for the CDR3: TGCGCCAGCAGCTTGCTCGGACTAGCGGGAGGGGAAACAGATACGCAGTATTTT. Translation gives CASSLLGLAGGETDTQYF.

V is TRBV6-1 and J is TRBJ2-5; no definite D call. V gave up 4 bases and J gave up 6 bases, with 15 bases separating them. The germline CDR1 and CDR2 sequences are MNHNS and SASEGT. There are 14 residues in the CDR3. CDR3 nucleotides: TGTGCCAGCAGTGTGGAACAGTCAAGGCAGACCCAGTACTTC. This codes for CASSVEQSRQTQYF.